This T cell receptor beta chain was identified in a study of T cell repertoires in cytomegalovirus infection. About the research overall: It was the public TCR beta signatures that indicated both CMV infection and matching HLA type.

On this clonotype: Its antigen is not known.

One entry per CDR3 protein, called by TCRdb with MiXCR from the reads. The sample comprises some 700,000 distinct CDR3 sequences, 35% to 45% of which are singletons, and under 3% rests with the top ten. Germline assignment: CDR1 MNHNY and CDR2 SVGAGI (reference sequence). V gave up 5 bases and J gave up 4 bases; unmatched junction bases: 12. This CDR3 region has 16 residues. Points from the study as a whole: Based on cumulative public TCR beta family frequency, carriers of CMV plus the relevant HLA were identified. Ex vivo responses were dominated by HLA-C-restricted CMV-specific TCR beta clonotypes.

Sequences were obtained from PBMCs. The sequence derives from a human donor in good health (CMV status not recorded). Some clones in this sample may be carry-over from other donors' samples. The chain couples TRBV6-6 to TRBJ2-3, with 7 bases aligning to TRBD2. CDR3 in DNA: TGTGCCAGCAGTAATCAGTGGGGGGGATGGGCAGATACGCAGTATTTT. It is translated as CASSNQWGGWADTQYF.